This passage covers 20 T cell receptor beta chains from one sample sequenced in a study of T cell responses to AZD1222 COVID-19 vaccine. Sequencing was performed with immunoSEQ multiplex PCR; in TCRdb, only in-frame clones are kept and a portion is missing. The repertoire consists of about 86,000 clones, with about 92% occurring once and the leading ten covering about 2.9%. The sequences come from peripheral blood, collected on day 0 of AZD1222 vaccination. The receptors were gathered from an adult in good health.

This chain connects TRBV6-6 to TRBJ1-6, with 7 bases fitting TRBD1. V gave up 6 bases and J gave up 5 bases; unmatched junction bases: 7. CDR3 length equals 15 residues. Per germline, CDR1 MNHNY and CDR2 SVGAGI (reference sequence). CDR3: CASRGQVTNNSPLHF. The CDR3 nucleotides read TGTGCCAGCAGAGGACAGGTCACAAATAATTCACCCCTCCACTTT.

The chain combines TRBV6-5 with TRBJ2-7; no clear D. V was clipped by 7 bases and J by 2 bases, with 9 bases between them. Germline V gives CDR1 MNHEY, CDR2 SVGAGI. CDR3 size: 12 residues. The CDR3 sequence: CASIGRAYEQYF. CDR3 in DNA: TGTGCCAGCATCGGCCGAGCCTACGAGCAGTACTTC.

J is TRBJ2-2 and V is TRBV13; TRBD2 aligns across 7 bases. Germline lookup yields CDR1 PRHDT and CDR2 FYEKMQ (reference sequence). After removal of 4 bases from V and 5 bases from J, the junction contained 4 bases not matched to a gene. CDR3 length: 14 amino acids. In DNA, the CDR3 is TGTGCCAGCAGCTGGCGGGGAGGGACCGGGGAGCTGTTTTTT. It codes for CASSWRGGTGELFF. Based on the CDR3 plus reference TRBV13 and TRBJ2-2, the full variable domain is AAGVIQSPRHLIKEKRETATLKCYPIPRHDTVYWYQQGPGQDPQFLISFYEKMQSDKGSIPDRFSAQQFSDYHSELNMSSLELGDSALYFCASSWRGGTGELFFGEGSRLTVL.

This chain connects TRBV11-2 to TRBJ1-2; 7 positions agree with TRBD1. Germline lookup yields CDR1 SGHAT and CDR2 FQNNGV. This CDR3 spans 13 amino acids. V gave up 2 bases and J gave up 10 bases; unmatched junction bases: 7. The CDR3 loop is CASSLSQGTHYTF. The CDR3 coding sequence is TGTGCCAGCAGCTTATCACAGGGGACCCACTACACCTTC.

The rearrangement uses TRBV7-9 and TRBJ1-4, with 7 bases fitting TRBD1. CDR1 and CDR2 (germline): SEHNR, FQNEAQ (reference sequence). V gave up 5 bases and J gave up 7 bases; unmatched junction bases: 10. CDR3 size: 15 residues. The CDR3 region has the DNA TGTGCCAGCAGCAACTCACAGGGGAGTGGTGAAAAACTGTTTTTT. Its translation: CASSNSQGSGEKLFF. Variable domain in full (rest from reference TRBV7-9 and TRBJ1-4): DTGVSQNPRHKITKRGQNVTFRCDPISEHNRLYWYRQTLGQGPEFLTYFQNEAQLEKSRLLSDRFSAERPKGSFSTLEIQRTEQGDSAMYLCASSNSQGSGEKLFFGSGTQLSVL.

The chain links TRBV13 to TRBJ1-2, with TRBD1 matching over 7 bases. CDR1 is PRHDT and CDR2 is FYEKMQ in the germline V gene (reference sequence). J lost 4 bases, V lost 5 bases, and 16 bases had no gene match. CDR3 length: 17 residues. The CDR3 DNA sequence: TGTGCCAGCAGCCTCTACACCCGACAGGGCGGGGGCTATGGCTACACCTTC. Residues: CASSLYTRQGGGYGYTF.

The chain recombines TRBV7-9 with TRBJ1-4; unclear D gene. This CDR3 has 13 residues. The germline V gene has CDR1 SEHNR and CDR2 FQNEAQ (reference sequence). The germline V and J ends were trimmed by 6 bases and 8 bases, with 13 bases remaining between them. The CDR3 DNA follows: TGTGCCAGCAGTCGGTCGACGGGGGAAAAACTGTTTTTT. Protein sequence: CASSRSTGEKLFF.

This clone showed up just once. The V and J genes are TRBV9 and TRBJ2-5, with TRBD1 matching over 9 bases. The CDR3 loop spans 13 amino acids. With V trimmed by 5 bases and J by 5 bases, 4 bases remained unmatched. CDR1 SGDLS and CDR2 YYNGEE come from the germline V gene. The CDR3 nucleotides are TGTGCCAGCAGTCGTGACAGGGGGGAGACCCAGTACTTC. Amino acids: CASSRDRGETQYF.

The chain couples TRBV11-2 to TRBJ2-7, with 9 bases identical to TRBD2. V trimming: 4 bases; J trimming: 0 bases; junction bases outside the gene matches: 1. Germline CDR1 is SGHAT and CDR2 is FQNNGV. The CDR3 has 14 amino acids. CDR3 nucleotides: TGTGCCAGCAGCTCGGGACTAGCCTCCTACGAGCAGTACTTC. This gives the protein CASSSGLASYEQYF. The whole variable domain, remainder taken from reference TRBV11-2 and TRBJ2-7, is EAGVAQSPRYKIIEKRQSVAFWCNPISGHATLYWYQQILGQGPKLLIQFQNNGVVDDSQLPKDRFSAERLKGVDSTLKIQPAKLEDSAVYLCASSSGLASYEQYFGPGTRLTVT.

This clone has just a few counts. This sequence joins TRBV5-1 and TRBJ1-2; tentatively, D is TRBD1 (6 bases). In germline, CDR1 is SGHRS, CDR2 YFSETQ. This CDR3 is built from 13 residues. Trimming stripped 9 bases from V and 6 bases from J, with 18 bases between. The CDR3 sequence is CATASPGEDGYTF. CDR3 bases: TGCGCCACTGCGTCTCCAGGGGAAGATGGCTACACCTTC.

The rearrangement joins TRBV6-1 to TRBJ2-5, with 9 bases aligning to TRBD2. V lost 6 bases to trimming and J lost 5 bases; unmatched junction nucleotides: 7. The CDR3 has 14 residues. Germline V gives CDR1 MNHNS, CDR2 SASEGT. The CDR3 sequence: CASSRAAGGETQYF. CDR3 nucleotides: TGTGCCAGCAGCAGGGCCGCGGGGGGGGAGACCCAGTACTTC.

This clone was detected only once. The V gene is TRBV5-8, the J gene TRBJ2-5, with D possibly being TRBD1 (5 bases). From germline, CDR1 is SGHTS and CDR2 YDEGEE. Trimming cost V 0 bases and J 2 bases, with 11 bases left between them. The CDR3 sequence is 15 residues long. CDR3 region: CASSLARPGQETQYF. CDR3 nucleotide sequence: TGTGCCAGCAGCTTGGCCCGGCCAGGGCAAGAGACCCAGTACTTC.

CDR3 sequence reads: CASSSRGGTEAFF. In nucleotides, the CDR3 is TGTGCCAGCAGTTCTAGGGGCGGGACTGAAGCTTTCTTT. This chain connects TRBV12-3 or TRBV12-4 to TRBJ1-1; weak D call: TRBD1 (5 bases). Trimming stripped 4 bases from V and 5 bases from J, with 11 bases between. The length of the CDR3 is 13 residues.

The chain combines TRBV7-9 with TRBJ2-5; the match to TRBD1 covers 7 bases. The CDR3 runs 15 residues. Germline lookup yields CDR1 SEHNR and CDR2 FQNEAQ (reference sequence). The V and J ends lost 1 base and 2 bases, in that order; junction bases with no gene match: 4. The CDR3 spells CASSLDRGEQETQYF. CDR3 DNA sequence: TGTGCCAGCAGCTTAGACAGGGGTGAGCAAGAGACCCAGTACTTC.

The chain recombines TRBV7-2 with TRBJ1-6; tentatively, D is TRBD1 (5 bases). Germline assignment: CDR1 SGHTA and CDR2 FQGNSA. CDR3 size: 15 residues. The V and J ends lost 5 bases and 9 bases respectively, with 17 bases between them. CDR3 in amino acids: CASSPPGGVGSPLHF. CDR3 DNA sequence: TGTGCCAGCAGCCCACCGGGGGGGGTCGGTTCACCCCTCCACTTT.

V usage is TRBV2 and J usage is TRBJ2-3; TRBD2 matches at 9 bases. This CDR3 spans 14 amino acids. CDR1 is SNHLY, CDR2 FYNNEI, per germline. Germline trimming cut 10 bases from V and 4 bases from J; bases unmatched to any gene: 9. Here the CDR3 DNA reads TGTGCCAACCCGACTAGCGGCGAGGCAGATACGCAGTATTTT. Translating gives CANPTSGEADTQYF.

The chain combines TRBV29-1 with TRBJ1-4; D is unclear. The CDR3 is made up of 18 amino acids. V lost 1 base to trimming and J lost 8 bases, with 26 bases between them. Germline CDR1 is SQVTM and CDR2 is ANQGSEA. CDR3 region: CSVEVPPGTREVGEKLFF. CDR3 in DNA: TGCAGCGTTGAAGTACCCCCAGGAACTCGGGAGGTAGGGGAAAAACTGTTTTTT.

This chain links TRBV2 with TRBJ1-1; D perhaps matches TRBD1 (5 bases). This CDR3 region has 14 residues. CDR1 SNHLY and CDR2 FYNNEI come from the germline V gene. V dropped 7 bases and J dropped 2 bases, with 14 bases sitting between them. Here the CDR3 reads CASTLRDGNTEAFF. The CDR3 nucleotides read TGTGCCAGCACCCTCCGGGACGGAAACACTGAAGCTTTCTTT.

The rearrangement uses TRBV25-1 and TRBJ1-1; D gene ambiguous. In germline, CDR1 is MGHDK, CDR2 SYGVNS. Trimming shortened V by 5 bases and J by 0 bases, and 13 bases separated the two germline ends. The CDR3 is 15 residues long. In DNA form, the CDR3 reads TGTGCCAGCAGTTCAGTCCGGGATCTGAACACTGAAGCTTTCTTT. This translates into CASSSVRDLNTEAFF.

This clone has a single count. The rearrangement joins TRBV19 to TRBJ1-5; 7 bases line up with TRBD1. Germline CDR1 LNHDA, CDR2 SQIVND (reference sequence). This CDR3 contains 14 residues. The trim removed 5 bases at V and 2 bases at J, leaving 3 bases unmatched. The CDR3 here is CASSQTGGNQPQHF. The CDR3 DNA is TGTGCCAGTAGTCAAACAGGGGGCAATCAGCCCCAGCATTTT.